This T cell receptor (beta chain) was retrieved from a study of CD4 T cells in relation to SARS-CoV-2 and coronaviruses. CD4+ T cells from unexposed donors were obtained before the COVID-19 pandemic (2011-2018). CD4+ T cells were isolated from the cells after more than nine days of culture. Germline CDR1 is LNHDA and CDR2 is SQIVND (reference sequence). The CDR3 runs to 16 residues. Germline trimming cut 3 bases from V and 0 bases from J; bases unmatched to any gene: 7. For this clone: What it binds is unknown.

Sequencing was performed with immunoSEQ multiplex PCR; in TCRdb, only in-frame clones are kept and a portion is missing. The table has around 23,000 clones, around 67% seen once. The TCR was taken from a human donor in good health. Sequencing was carried out using CD4+ T cells from PBMCs, cultured in vitro. The chain joins TRBV19 to TRBJ1-1, with TRBD1 matching over 7 bases. CDR3: CASSMDRIIMNTEAFF. CDR3 bases: TGTGCCAGTAGTATGGACAGGATCATAATGAACACTGAAGCTTTCTTT.